Listed here are 26 T cell receptor beta chains from one sample, sequenced in a study of T cells in Graves' hyperthyroidism and ophthalmopathy. The investigators amplified TCR beta CDR3 regions from RNA transcripts. HTBI primers were used for first-round RT-PCR of the TCR CDR3. TCRdb called the multiplex PCR reads again in MiXCR, with one record for every CDR3 protein. The sample includes roughly 510,000 distinct CDR3 sequences, around 21% seen only once; the top ten take around a quarter. Material for sequencing was blood. The receptors originated from a man aged 18 to 30 with Graves' hyperthyroidism.

The rearrangement uses TRBV29-1 and TRBJ2-5; the match to TRBD2 covers 7 bases. The CDR3 covers 14 residues. With 8 bases clipped from V and 2 bases from J, the junction kept 11 bases outside the gene matches. The germline gives CDR1 SQVTM, CDR2 ANQGSEA. The CDR3 reads CSYTDLGGQETQYF. The CDR3 coding sequence is TGCAGCTATACGGACCTCGGGGGGCAAGAGACCCAGTACTTC.

This clonotype occurred many times. This rearrangement joins TRBV7-9 to TRBJ2-2, with D possibly matching TRBD1 (5 bases). Germline-derived CDR1 and CDR2 are SEHNR and FQNEAQ (reference sequence). CDR3 size: 16 residues. The V gene lost 1 base and the J gene lost 3 bases, with 12 bases spanning the gap. Here the CDR3 reads CASSLGAGRDTGELFF. CDR3 coding DNA: TGTGCCAGCAGCTTAGGCGCAGGGCGAGACACCGGGGAGCTGTTTTTT.

The V gene is TRBV28, the J gene TRBJ2-7; 9 bases agree with TRBD1. In germline, CDR1 is MDHEN, CDR2 SYDVKM. The CDR3 is 15 residues long. J was trimmed by 5 bases and V by 5 bases; bases with no gene match: 10. The CDR3 is CASSLPGQGSHEQYF. The DNA of the CDR3 is TGTGCCAGCAGTCTCCCTGGACAGGGGAGCCACGAGCAGTACTTC. The entire variable domain, with the rest obtained from reference TRBV28 and TRBJ2-7, is as follows: DVKVTQSSRYLVKRTGEKVFLECVQDMDHENMFWYRQDPGLGLRLIYFSYDVKMKEKGDIPEGYSVSREKKERFSLILESASTNQTSMYLCASSLPGQGSHEQYFGPGTRLTVT.

This clonotype was found many times. The V call is TRBV28, the J call TRBJ2-6; D not resolved. Per the germline V gene, CDR1 is MDHEN and CDR2 is SYDVKM. The CDR3 runs 15 residues. Trimming cost V 6 bases and J 4 bases, with 13 bases left between them. Here the CDR3 DNA reads TGTGCCAGCAGGAACGGAAATAGCGGGGCCAACGTCCTGACTTTC. Protein: CASRNGNSGANVLTF.

The chain carries TRBV2 and TRBJ2-2; D might be TRBD2 (6 bases). This CDR3 region has 14 residues. The V gene lost 10 bases and the J gene lost 2 bases, with 14 bases spanning the gap. Germline values: CDR1 SNHLY, CDR2 FYNNEI. Here the CDR3 reads CATPRRANTGELFF. CDR3 sequence (DNA): TGTGCCACCCCTAGGAGGGCCAACACCGGGGAGCTGTTTTTT.

This clonotype was picked up a small number of times. The V and J genes are TRBV11-1 and TRBJ2-6, with TRBD1 as a possible D gene (6 bases). Germline CDR1 is SGHAT and CDR2 is FQDESV (reference sequence). This CDR3 comprises 19 residues. V dropped 1 base and J dropped 3 bases, with 19 bases sitting between them. The CDR3 DNA reads TGTGCCAGCAGCTTAGGGTCACAGGGAATAATCAGTGGGGCCAACGTCCTGACTTTC. Translation: CASSLGSQGIISGANVLTF.

The chain uses TRBV5-1 and TRBJ2-5; the D call may be TRBD1 or TRBD2 (6 bases each). CDR3 length equals 15 residues. Trimming took 7 bases from V and 1 from J, leaving 17 bases between them. Germline CDR1 and CDR2: SGHRS and YFSETQ. The CDR3 sequence: CASGERGGIQETQYF. CDR3 coding DNA: TGCGCCAGCGGCGAAAGAGGGGGGATCCAAGAGACCCAGTACTTC.

The table lists this clonotype with many counts. V gene TRBV6-1 combines with J gene TRBJ2-7, with D possibly matching TRBD1 (6 bases). With 2 bases removed from V and 5 bases from J, the gap between germline ends came to 16 bases. The length of the CDR3 is 15 residues. The germline gives CDR1 MNHNS, CDR2 SASEGT. The CDR3 nucleotides read TGTGCCAGCAGTGAACTCCCCGCAGGGGTCAACGAGCAGTACTTC. It is translated as CASSELPAGVNEQYF.

In its sample, this clonotype was seen many times. The chain joins TRBV12-3 or TRBV12-4 to TRBJ2-2; 10 bases are a match to TRBD1. With V trimmed by 1 base and J by 7 bases, 6 bases remained unmatched. CDR3 length equals 16 residues. The CDR3 region is CASSLVRQGAIGELFF. In nucleotides, the CDR3 is TGTGCCAGCAGTTTAGTGAGACAGGGGGCTATCGGGGAGCTGTTTTTT.

There are many counts of this clonotype. The V call is TRBV29-1, the J call TRBJ1-1, with 9 bases that match TRBD1. J gave up 6 bases and V 7 bases, and 6 bases lay outside the gene matches. Germline V gives CDR1 SQVTM, CDR2 ANQGSEA. CDR3 length: 12 residues. The CDR3 is CSAGQGSAEAFF. The CDR3, as DNA: TGCAGCGCTGGACAGGGGAGCGCTGAAGCTTTCTTT.

This chain connects TRBV4-1 to TRBJ2-7; 7 nucleotides align to TRBD1. This CDR3 comprises 15 residues. The V segment lost 1 base and the J segment 1 base; nucleotides outside the gene matches: 4. Germline lookup yields CDR1 MGHRA and CDR2 YSYEKL. CDR3 sequence (DNA): TGCGCCAGCAGCCAAGCCGACAGGGATTCCTACGAGCAGTACTTC. The encoded protein is CASSQADRDSYEQYF.

In its sample, this clonotype was seen many times. The chain joins TRBV27 to TRBJ1-1; the D gene is possibly TRBD1 (6 bases). The V end lost 5 bases, the J end lost 5 bases, and 18 bases lay between the germline ends. CDR3 size: 15 residues. Germline-derived CDR1 and CDR2 are MNHEY and SMNVEV (reference sequence). As DNA, the CDR3 is TGTGCCAGCAGTAGGCGAGGGGGGCGGGGGACTGAAGCTTTCTTT. It translates to CASSRRGGRGTEAFF.

The table lists this clonotype with many counts. The gene calls are TRBV12-3 or TRBV12-4 and TRBJ2-5; 7 bases are shared with TRBD1. Losses at the gene ends were 1 base for V and 3 bases for J; bases not matched to a gene: 5. The CDR3 is made up of 15 amino acids. The CDR3 DNA is TGTGCCAGCAGTTTAGAGCCGCAGGGGGAAGAGACCCAGTACTTC. This encodes CASSLEPQGEETQYF.

V gene TRBV2 combines with J gene TRBJ2-1, with 7 bases that match TRBD2. Per germline, CDR1 SNHLY and CDR2 FYNNEI. The V gene end was trimmed by 4 bases and the J gene end by 3 bases; junction bases not matched to a gene: 3. The CDR3 is 14 amino acids. CDR3 DNA sequence: TGTGCCAGCAGTGGACCGGGGGGCTACAATGAGCAGTTCTTC. Residues: CASSGPGGYNEQFF.

This clonotype came up many times. The rearrangement links TRBV7-9 to TRBJ2-5; D uncertain. Germline V gene data show CDR1 as SEHNR and CDR2 as FQNEAQ (reference sequence). The CDR3 is 16 residues long. V lost 1 base to trimming and J lost 5 bases, with 17 bases between them. CDR3 sequence: CASSLEGRWDSETQYF. CDR3 coding DNA: TGTGCCAGCAGCTTAGAAGGCCGGTGGGATTCGGAGACCCAGTACTTC.

This clonotype has a count of ten or more. J is TRBJ2-7 and V is TRBV12-3 or TRBV12-4, with D perhaps being TRBD1 or TRBD2 (6 bases each). The CDR3 runs 16 residues. With 1 base removed from V and 3 bases from J, the gap between germline ends came to 16 bases. In nucleotides, the CDR3 is TGTGCCAGCAGTTTAGACCCGGGGGCATCGGGCTACGAGCAGTACTTC. Translation: CASSLDPGASGYEQYF.

This clonotype was seen ten or more times. This chain connects TRBV7-2 to TRBJ1-2; weak D call: TRBD1 (6 bases). Germline values: CDR1 SGHTA, CDR2 FQGNSA. Between the trimmed V and J ends, which lost 2 bases and 4 bases, there was a span of 14 bases. The CDR3 is 15 amino acids. CDR3: CASSLSQRGFYGYTF. The CDR3 DNA reads TGTGCCAGCAGCTTAAGCCAGAGGGGGTTCTATGGCTACACCTTC.

This clonotype has a count of ten or more. The chain couples TRBV12-3 or TRBV12-4 to TRBJ1-2; the match to TRBD1 covers 9 bases. This CDR3 has 16 amino acids. The ends lost 4 bases at V and 4 bases at J; junction bases unmatched: 10. This CDR3 is CASSSTDRGYGYGYTF. The CDR3 DNA reads TGTGCCAGCAGTTCTACAGACAGGGGGTACGGCTATGGCTACACCTTC.

This clonotype was detected ten times or more. The V gene is TRBV12-3 or TRBV12-4, the J gene TRBJ2-6; D is unresolved. V gave up 6 bases and J gave up 0 bases, with 18 bases separating them. The CDR3 has 18 residues. The CDR3 loop is CASSPRVLGNSGANVLTF. The CDR3 bases are TGTGCCAGCAGCCCGAGAGTGTTGGGGAACTCTGGGGCCAACGTCCTGACTTTC.

Concerning this clonotype: One base away lies a much larger clone, so this may be a sequencing read error. J is TRBJ1-3 and V is TRBV6-1; D gene uncertain. CDR1 is MNHNS and CDR2 is SASEGT in the germline V gene. The CDR3 covers 12 residues. DNA for the CDR3: TGTGCCAGCAGCCTCAACCGGAACACCATAGATTTT. Protein: CASSLNRNTIDF.

The V call is TRBV6-1, the J call TRBJ1-2, with D maybe TRBD1 (5 bases). Germline V gene lookup returns CDR1 MNHNS and CDR2 SASEGT. The CDR3 is made up of 14 amino acids. Trimming took 7 bases from V and 0 from J, leaving 12 bases between them. This chain's CDR3 is CASTAGRTNYGYTF. The CDR3 nucleotides are TGTGCCAGCACCGCAGGGCGGACTAACTATGGCTACACCTTC.

The sample holds many counts of this clonotype. The chain links TRBV7-2 to TRBJ2-7, with TRBD2 matching 11 bases. The CDR3 is 19 amino acids. Germline CDR1 reads SGHTA; CDR2 reads FQGNSA. The V and J ends lost 6 bases and 1 base, in that order; junction bases with no gene match: 17. The CDR3 loop is CASSLPGGSGGDWSYEQYF. CDR3 nucleotide sequence: TGTGCCAGCAGTCTTCCGGGGGGTAGCGGGGGGGATTGGTCCTACGAGCAGTACTTC.

This clonotype was seen at least ten times. V gene TRBV12-3 or TRBV12-4 combines with J gene TRBJ2-7; 8 bases are shared with TRBD1. V was pared by 5 bases and J by 3 bases, with 3 bases of the junction left unmatched. The CDR3 consists of 13 residues. CDR3 in DNA: TGTGCCAGCAGTCACGGACAGGGCTACGAGCAGTACTTC. Its translation: CASSHGQGYEQYF.

This clonotype was detected many times. The V and J genes are TRBV24-1 and TRBJ1-2, with TRBD1 identical over 8 bases. The CDR3 sequence is 13 residues long. Germline-derived CDR1 and CDR2 are KGHDR and SFDVKD. The V and J ends lost 6 bases and 4 bases, in that order; junction bases with no gene match: 3. The CDR3 DNA sequence: TGTGCCACCAGTCAGGGGGCCCTCTATGGCTACACCTTC. Its protein is CATSQGALYGYTF.

This clonotype was seen at least ten times. A much larger clone is a single base away; this may be a read error. V usage is TRBV12-3 or TRBV12-4 and J usage is TRBJ2-7, with TRBD2 as a possible D gene (6 bases). This CDR3 has 11 amino acids. Trimming took 11 bases from V and 6 from J, leaving 14 bases between them. The CDR3 nucleotides read TGTGCCCCCGGCGGGACCGCCGAGCAGTACTTC. This gives the protein CAPGGTAEQYF.

This clonotype has at least ten counts. One end of the junction does not line up with germline, which may come from a read error. The J gene is TRBJ2-4, the V gene TRBV12-3 or TRBV12-4; D perhaps matches TRBD2 (5 bases). The CDR3 runs to 14 residues. The CDR3 spells CASSFLLAKNIKYF. The CDR3 nucleotides are TGTGCCAGCAGTTTTCTCCTAGCCAAAAACATTAAGTACTTC.